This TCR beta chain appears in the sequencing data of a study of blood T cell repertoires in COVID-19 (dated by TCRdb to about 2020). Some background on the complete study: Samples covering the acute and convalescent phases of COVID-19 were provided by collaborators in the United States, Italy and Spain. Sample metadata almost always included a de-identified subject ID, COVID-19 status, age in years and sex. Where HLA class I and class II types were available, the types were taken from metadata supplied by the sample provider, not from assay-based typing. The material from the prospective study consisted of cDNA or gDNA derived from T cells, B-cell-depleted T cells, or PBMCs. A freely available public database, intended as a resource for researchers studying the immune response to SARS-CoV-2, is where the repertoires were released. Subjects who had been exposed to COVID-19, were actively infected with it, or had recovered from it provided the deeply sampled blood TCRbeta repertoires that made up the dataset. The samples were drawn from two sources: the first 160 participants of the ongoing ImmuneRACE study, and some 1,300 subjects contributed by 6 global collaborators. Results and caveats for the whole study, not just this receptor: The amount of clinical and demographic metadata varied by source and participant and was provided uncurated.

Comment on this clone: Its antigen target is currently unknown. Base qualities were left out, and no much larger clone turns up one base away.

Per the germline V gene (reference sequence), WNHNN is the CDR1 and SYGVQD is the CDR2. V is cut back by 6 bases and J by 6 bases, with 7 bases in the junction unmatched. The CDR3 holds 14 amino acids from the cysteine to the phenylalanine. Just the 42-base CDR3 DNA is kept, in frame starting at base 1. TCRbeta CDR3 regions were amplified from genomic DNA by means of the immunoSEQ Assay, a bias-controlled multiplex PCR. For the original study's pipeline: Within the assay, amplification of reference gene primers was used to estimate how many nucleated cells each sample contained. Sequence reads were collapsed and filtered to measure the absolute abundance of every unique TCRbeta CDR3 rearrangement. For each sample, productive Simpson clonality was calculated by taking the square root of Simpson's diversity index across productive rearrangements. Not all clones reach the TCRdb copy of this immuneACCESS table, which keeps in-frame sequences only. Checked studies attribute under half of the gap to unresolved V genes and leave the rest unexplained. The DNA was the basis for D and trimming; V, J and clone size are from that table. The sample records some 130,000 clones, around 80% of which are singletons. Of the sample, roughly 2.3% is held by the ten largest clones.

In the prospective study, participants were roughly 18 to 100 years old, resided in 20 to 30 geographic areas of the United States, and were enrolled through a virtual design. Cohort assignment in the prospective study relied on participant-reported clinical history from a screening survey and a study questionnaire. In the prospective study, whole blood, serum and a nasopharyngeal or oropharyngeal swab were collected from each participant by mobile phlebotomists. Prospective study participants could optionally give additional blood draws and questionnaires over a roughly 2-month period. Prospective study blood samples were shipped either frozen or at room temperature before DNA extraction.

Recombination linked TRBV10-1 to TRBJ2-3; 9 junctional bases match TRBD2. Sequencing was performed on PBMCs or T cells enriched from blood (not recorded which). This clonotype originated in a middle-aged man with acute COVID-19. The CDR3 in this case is CASSRGGARDTQYF. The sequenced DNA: TGCGCCAGCAGCCGCGGGGGGGCCCGGGATACGCAGTATTTT.